This TCR beta chain was recorded in a study of blood T cells in healthy people across ages. Whole-study results and caveats: Among T cells, TCR beta diversity per million cells dropped roughly linearly as age rose.

The second PCR ran about 6 to 11 cycles with a sample-barcoded 5' primer and J-beta primers. Sequencing yielded, for each sample, at least 3 million paired-end reads carrying CDR3. TCRdb processed the 5' RACE reads anew with MiXCR; each CDR3 protein has one entry. The sample contains 800,000 to 950,000 distinct CDR3 sequences, 35% to 40% of which appear only once. This clonotype was counted ten times or more. Its target is unknown. The sample taken for sequencing was blood. The sequence came from a man younger than 35 in good health.

CDR3 amino acids: CASSHASGERGNEQFF. For the CDR3, the DNA is TGCGCCAGCAGCCATGCAAGCGGGGAGAGGGGCAATGAGCAGTTCTTC. The chain is built from TRBV4-1 and TRBJ2-1, with TRBD2 matching over 7 bases. This CDR3 is built from 16 residues. Germline CDR1 MGHRA, CDR2 YSYEKL. Losses at the gene ends were 3 bases for V and 6 bases for J; bases not matched to a gene: 11.